This record covers a single T cell receptor (beta chain). The antigen this receptor binds is unknown. No quality values exist for individual bases; no much larger clone is one base distant. These data come from a study of blood T cell repertoires in COVID-19 (dated by TCRdb to 2018 to 2021). Regarding the research as a whole: Samples covering the acute and convalescent phases of COVID-19 were provided by collaborators in the United States, Italy and Spain. The material from the prospective study consisted of cDNA or gDNA derived from T cells, B-cell-depleted T cells, or PBMCs. Subjects who had been exposed to COVID-19, were actively infected with it, or had recovered from it provided the deeply sampled blood TCRbeta repertoires that made up the dataset. A freely available public database, intended as a resource for researchers studying the immune response to SARS-CoV-2, is where the repertoires were released. Samples came from the ongoing ImmuneRACE study (first 160 participants) plus 1,254 subjects from 6 global collaborators. The sample metadata nearly always contained a de-identified subject ID, COVID-19 status, age in years and sex. Where available, HLA class I and class II types were obtained from metadata supplied by the sample provider rather than from assay-based typing. Study-wide findings and limitations: The amount of clinical and demographic metadata varied by source and participant and was provided uncurated.

The immunoSEQ Assay, a bias-controlled multiplex PCR, was used to amplify TCRbeta CDR3 regions from genomic DNA. The original pipeline was this. The number of nucleated cells in each sample was estimated by amplification of reference gene primers within the assay. Sequence reads were collapsed and filtered to measure the absolute abundance of every unique TCRbeta CDR3 rearrangement. For each sample, productive Simpson clonality was calculated as the square root of Simpson's diversity index over productive rearrangements. What TCRdb holds here is the immuneACCESS table cut down to in-frame rearrangements. Part of the clones is not present; checked against another copy, under half of the missing clones reflect an unresolved V gene, and the others are unexplained. For V, J and clone size, that table is used; D and trimming come from the DNA. Counted in this sample were about 130,000 clones; 70% to 85% of them appeared once. The ten largest make up around 8.4% of the sample.

Participants in the prospective study were enrolled through a virtual design, were aged about 18 to 90 years, and lived in roughly 24 United States geographic areas. In the prospective study, cohorts were assigned on the basis of participant-reported clinical history obtained from a screening survey and a study questionnaire. Recovered participants in ImmuneRACE Cohort 3 were defined by two consecutive negative NP/OP PCR tests, clearance by a healthcare professional, or resolution of symptoms. In the prospective study, mobile phlebotomists collected whole blood, serum and a nasopharyngeal or oropharyngeal swab from each participant. Additional blood draws and questionnaires over an approximately 2-month period could optionally be provided by prospective study participants. Blood samples from the prospective study were shipped frozen or at room temperature prior to DNA extraction. The CDR3 has 14 amino acids, counting the end cysteine and phenylalanine. The sequence is cut down to CDR3 DNA, 42 bases in frame from base 1. Trimming takes 0 bases from V and 2 bases from J, and the germline ends sit 8 bases apart. Taken from the germline V gene, the CDR1 and CDR2 loops are SNHLY and FYNNEI.

Sequenced material: PBMCs or T cells enriched from blood (not recorded which). The chain couples TRBV2 to TRBJ2-7; the D gene cannot be named for sure. This TCR came from a man aged 50 or older who had recovered from COVID-19. The nucleotides are TGTGCCAGCAGTGAAGCCCCGCCGGCCTACGAGCAGTACTTC. Its protein product is CASSEAPPAYEQYF.